This TCR beta chain was sequenced in a study of T-cell reconstitution after alpha-beta-depleted transplantation in children (dated by TCRdb to 2016 to 2017). About the investigation overall: Using TCR repertoire profiling, the study quantitatively followed how T-cell immune reconstitution unfolded in children after TCRalphabeta/CD19-depleted allogeneic hematopoietic cell transplantation.

What this sample's treatment or condition label stands for: allogeneic hematopoietic cell transplantation with graft depleted of TCRalphabeta T cells and CD19 B cells. TCRalphabeta/CD19-depleted allogeneic hematopoietic cell grafts were given to the transplant recipients, all of whom were children. What the work shows at the level of the full study, not this receptor alone: In some patients, high TCRbeta diversity at day 60 was attributed to recipient T cells and intrathymic progenitors that had survived conditioning. About two months after transplant, the apparently early recovery of alphabetaT-cell counts reportedly depended on just several hundred clones that had expanded rapidly and came from non-depleted graft cells. Over subsequent months, a decline in hyperexpanded clone frequencies was noted, and after one year, T-cell counts and TCRbeta diversity were mostly ascribed to newly produced T cells.

The library was generated by PCR. The run used an Illumina HiSeq 2500. Molecular barcoding was employed in the preparation of TCR libraries, with unique molecular identifiers being used to normalize TCRbeta repertoire quantification. The public reads were reprocessed in TCRdb via fastp at Q25 and MiXCR, keeping in-frame beta chains. Every entry covers one CDR3 protein and lists the most common genes and DNA from its rows. This sample comprises some 830,000 distinct CDR3 sequences, roughly 15% of them detected only once. About 5% of the sample belongs to the ten largest clones. This clonotype was observed a handful of times. Its antigen has not been determined. No per-base quality is available; no much larger clone lies one base away. For CDR1 and CDR2, the germline V gene (reference sequence) lists SGHKS and YYEKEE. V is pared back by 0 bases and J by 0 bases, with 10 bases lying between the germline termini. The CDR3 runs 16 amino acids, cysteine and phenylalanine included. The kept DNA is CDR3 alone, 48 bases in frame from the first base.

The starting material was PBMCs, mostly from graft donor cells, obtained 360 days after TCRalphabeta/CD19-depleted stem cell transplant. The rearranged segments are TRBV5-5 and TRBJ2-1; the D gene cannot be resolved reliably. This clonotype was sampled from a male patient younger than 18 who had a stem cell transplant for acute lymphoblastic leukemia, so the T cells may come from the graft donor. The bases are TGTGCCAGCAGCTTGGGACTGTTCAGCTCCTACAATGAGCAGTTCTTC. Its protein reads: CASSLGLFSSYNEQFF.